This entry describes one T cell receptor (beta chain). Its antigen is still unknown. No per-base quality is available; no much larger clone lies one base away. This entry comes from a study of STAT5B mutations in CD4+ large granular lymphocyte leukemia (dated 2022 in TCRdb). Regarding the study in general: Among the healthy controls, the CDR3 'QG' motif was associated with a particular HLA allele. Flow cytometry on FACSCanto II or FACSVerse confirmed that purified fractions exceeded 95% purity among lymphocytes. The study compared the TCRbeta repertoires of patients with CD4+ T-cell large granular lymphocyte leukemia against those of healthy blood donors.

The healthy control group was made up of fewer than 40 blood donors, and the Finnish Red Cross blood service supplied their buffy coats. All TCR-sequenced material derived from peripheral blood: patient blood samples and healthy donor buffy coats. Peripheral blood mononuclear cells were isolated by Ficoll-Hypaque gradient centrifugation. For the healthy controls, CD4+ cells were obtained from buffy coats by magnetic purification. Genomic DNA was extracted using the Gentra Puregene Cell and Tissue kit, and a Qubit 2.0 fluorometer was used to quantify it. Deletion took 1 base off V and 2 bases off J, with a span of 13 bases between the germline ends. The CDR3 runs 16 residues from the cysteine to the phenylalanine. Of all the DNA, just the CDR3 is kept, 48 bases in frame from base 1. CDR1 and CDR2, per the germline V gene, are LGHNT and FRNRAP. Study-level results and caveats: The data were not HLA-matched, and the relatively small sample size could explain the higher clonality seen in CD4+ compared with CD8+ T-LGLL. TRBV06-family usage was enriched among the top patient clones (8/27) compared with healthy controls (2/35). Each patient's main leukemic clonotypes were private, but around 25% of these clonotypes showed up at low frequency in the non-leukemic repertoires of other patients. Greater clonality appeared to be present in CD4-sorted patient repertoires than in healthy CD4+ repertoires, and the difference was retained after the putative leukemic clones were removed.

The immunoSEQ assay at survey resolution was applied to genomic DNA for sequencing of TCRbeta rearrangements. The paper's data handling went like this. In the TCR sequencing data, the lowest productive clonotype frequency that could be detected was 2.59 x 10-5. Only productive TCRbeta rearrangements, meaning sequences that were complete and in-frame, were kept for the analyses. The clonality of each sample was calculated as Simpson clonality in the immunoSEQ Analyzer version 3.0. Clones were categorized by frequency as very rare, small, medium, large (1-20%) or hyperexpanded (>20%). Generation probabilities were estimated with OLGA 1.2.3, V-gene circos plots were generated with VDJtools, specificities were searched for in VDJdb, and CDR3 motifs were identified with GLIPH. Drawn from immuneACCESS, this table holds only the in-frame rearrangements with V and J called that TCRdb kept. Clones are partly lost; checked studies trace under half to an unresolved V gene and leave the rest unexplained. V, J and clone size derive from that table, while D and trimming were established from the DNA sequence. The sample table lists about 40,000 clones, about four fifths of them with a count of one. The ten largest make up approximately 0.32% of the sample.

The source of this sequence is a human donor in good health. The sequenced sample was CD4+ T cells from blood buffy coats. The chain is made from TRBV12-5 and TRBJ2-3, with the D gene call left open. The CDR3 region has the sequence CASGLGQSDATDTQYF. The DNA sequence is TGTGCTAGTGGTTTGGGGCAGTCGGACGCCACAGATACGCAGTATTTT.